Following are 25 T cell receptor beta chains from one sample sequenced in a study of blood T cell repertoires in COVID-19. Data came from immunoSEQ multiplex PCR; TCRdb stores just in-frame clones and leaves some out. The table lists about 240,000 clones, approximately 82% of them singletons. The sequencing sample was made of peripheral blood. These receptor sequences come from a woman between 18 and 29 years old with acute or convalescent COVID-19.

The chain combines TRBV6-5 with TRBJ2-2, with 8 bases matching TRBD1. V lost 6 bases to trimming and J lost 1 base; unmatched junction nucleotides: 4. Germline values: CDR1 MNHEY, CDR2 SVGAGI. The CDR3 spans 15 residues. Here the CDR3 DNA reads TGTGCCAGCAGGACCGGGACAGGGAACACCGGGGAGCTGTTTTTT. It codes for CASRTGTGNTGELFF.

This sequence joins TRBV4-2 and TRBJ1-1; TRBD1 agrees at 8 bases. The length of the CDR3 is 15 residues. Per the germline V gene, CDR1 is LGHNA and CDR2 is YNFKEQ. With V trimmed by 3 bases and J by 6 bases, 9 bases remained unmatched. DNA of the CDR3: TGTGCCAGCAGCCATGCAGACAGGGGAACGGCTGAAGCTTTCTTT. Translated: CASSHADRGTAEAFF.

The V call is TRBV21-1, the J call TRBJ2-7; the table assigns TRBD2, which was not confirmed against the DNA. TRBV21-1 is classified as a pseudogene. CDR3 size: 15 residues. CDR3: CASSKAGLATYEQYF. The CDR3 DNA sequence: TGTGCCAGCAGCAAAGCGGGACTAGCAACCTACGAGCAGTACTTC.

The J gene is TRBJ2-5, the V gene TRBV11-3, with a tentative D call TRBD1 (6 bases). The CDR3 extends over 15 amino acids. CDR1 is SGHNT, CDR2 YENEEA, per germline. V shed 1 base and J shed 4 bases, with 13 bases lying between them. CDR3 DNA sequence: TGTGCCAGCAGCTTAGGGCACAGGGTTCGAGAGACCCAGTACTTC. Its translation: CASSLGHRVRETQYF.

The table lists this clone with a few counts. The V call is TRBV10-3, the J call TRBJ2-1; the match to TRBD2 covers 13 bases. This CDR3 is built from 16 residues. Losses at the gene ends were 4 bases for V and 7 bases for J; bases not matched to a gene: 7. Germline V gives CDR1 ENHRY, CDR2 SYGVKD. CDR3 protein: CAISAGLAGVMNEQFF. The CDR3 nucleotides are TGTGCCATCAGTGCTGGACTAGCGGGAGTTATGAATGAGCAGTTCTTC.

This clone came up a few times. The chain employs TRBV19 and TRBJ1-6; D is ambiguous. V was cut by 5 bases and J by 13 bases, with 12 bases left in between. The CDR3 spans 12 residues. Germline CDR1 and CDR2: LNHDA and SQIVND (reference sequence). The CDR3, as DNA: TGTGCCAGTAGTGATAAAGTTCGGCCCCTCCACTTT. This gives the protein CASSDKVRPLHF.

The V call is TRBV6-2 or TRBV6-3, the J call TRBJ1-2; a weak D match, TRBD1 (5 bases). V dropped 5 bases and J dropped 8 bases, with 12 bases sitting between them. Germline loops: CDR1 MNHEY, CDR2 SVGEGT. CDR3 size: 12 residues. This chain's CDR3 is CASSRGTEGYTF. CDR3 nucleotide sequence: TGTGCCAGCAGTCGCGGGACGGAAGGCTACACCTTC.

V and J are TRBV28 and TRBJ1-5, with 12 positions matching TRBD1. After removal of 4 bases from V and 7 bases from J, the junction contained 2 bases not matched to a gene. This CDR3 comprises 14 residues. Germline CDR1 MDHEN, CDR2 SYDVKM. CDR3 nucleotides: TGTGCCAGCAGTTCGGGACAGGGGGCCCAGCCCCAGCATTTT. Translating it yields CASSSGQGAQPQHF.

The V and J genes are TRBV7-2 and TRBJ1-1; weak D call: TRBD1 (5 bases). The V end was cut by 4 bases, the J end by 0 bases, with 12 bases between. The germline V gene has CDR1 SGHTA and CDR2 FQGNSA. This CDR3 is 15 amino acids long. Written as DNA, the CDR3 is TGTGCCAGCAGCTCCTACAGGCGGATGAACACTGAAGCTTTCTTT. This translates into CASSSYRRMNTEAFF.

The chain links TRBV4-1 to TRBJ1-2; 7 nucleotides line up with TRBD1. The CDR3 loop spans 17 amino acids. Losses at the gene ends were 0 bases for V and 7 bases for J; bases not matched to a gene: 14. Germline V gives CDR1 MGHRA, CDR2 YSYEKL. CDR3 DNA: TGCGCCAGCAGCCAAGATCCAACGACAGGGTTATACAGTGGCTACACCTTC. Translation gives CASSQDPTTGLYSGYTF.

This chain's CDR3 is CASSLAGSPYEQYF. Written as DNA, the CDR3 is TGTGCCAGCAGTTTAGCGGGGTCCCCCTACGAGCAGTACTTC. The V and J genes are TRBV27 and TRBJ2-7; TRBD2 might be the D (6 bases). The CDR3 contains 14 residues. Germline V lookup: CDR1 MNHEY, CDR2 SMNVEV (reference sequence). Between the trimmed V and J ends, which lost 2 bases and 2 bases, there was a span of 10 bases.

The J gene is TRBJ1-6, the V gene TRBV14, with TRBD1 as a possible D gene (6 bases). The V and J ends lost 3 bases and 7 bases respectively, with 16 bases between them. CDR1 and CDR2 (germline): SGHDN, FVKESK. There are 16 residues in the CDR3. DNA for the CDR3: TGTGCCAGCAGCCACCTCGTAGCAGGGGAAAATTCACCCCTCCACTTT. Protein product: CASSHLVAGENSPLHF.

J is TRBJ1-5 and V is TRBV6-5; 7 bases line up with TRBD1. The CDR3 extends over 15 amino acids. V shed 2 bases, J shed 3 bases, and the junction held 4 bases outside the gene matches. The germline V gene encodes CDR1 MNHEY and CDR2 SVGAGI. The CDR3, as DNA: TGTGCCAGCAGTTACCTGGGACAGCCCAATCAGCCCCAGCATTTT. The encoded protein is CASSYLGQPNQPQHF.

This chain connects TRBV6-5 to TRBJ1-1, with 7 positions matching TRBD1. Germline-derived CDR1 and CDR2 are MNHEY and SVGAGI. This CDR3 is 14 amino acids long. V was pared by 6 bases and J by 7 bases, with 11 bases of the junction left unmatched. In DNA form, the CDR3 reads TGTGCCAGCAGCTACAGGGGCTCTTCTCTTGAAGCTTTCTTT. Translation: CASSYRGSSLEAFF.

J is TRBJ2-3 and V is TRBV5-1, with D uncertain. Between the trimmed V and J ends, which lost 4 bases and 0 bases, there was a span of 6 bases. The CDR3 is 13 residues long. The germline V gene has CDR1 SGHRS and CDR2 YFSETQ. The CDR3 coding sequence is TGCGCCAGCAGCATACAGAGCACAGATACGCAGTATTTT. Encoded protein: CASSIQSTDTQYF.

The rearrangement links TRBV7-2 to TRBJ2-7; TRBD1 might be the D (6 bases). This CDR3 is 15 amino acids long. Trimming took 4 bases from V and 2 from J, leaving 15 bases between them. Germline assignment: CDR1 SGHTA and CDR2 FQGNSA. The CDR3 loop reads CASSSPQGRTYEQYF. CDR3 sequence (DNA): TGTGCCAGCAGCTCGCCACAGGGTAGGACCTACGAGCAGTACTTC.

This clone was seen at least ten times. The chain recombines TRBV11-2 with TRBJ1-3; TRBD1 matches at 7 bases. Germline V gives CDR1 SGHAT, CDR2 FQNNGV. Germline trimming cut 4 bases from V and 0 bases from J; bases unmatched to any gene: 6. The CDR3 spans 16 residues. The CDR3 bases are TGTGCCAGCAGCTCCCGGACAGGTACCTCTGGAAACACCATATATTTT. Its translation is CASSSRTGTSGNTIYF.

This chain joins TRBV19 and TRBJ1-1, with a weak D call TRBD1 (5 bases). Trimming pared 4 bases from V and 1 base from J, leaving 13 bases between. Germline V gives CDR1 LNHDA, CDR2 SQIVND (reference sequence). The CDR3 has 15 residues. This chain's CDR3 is CASSRQLSENTEAFF. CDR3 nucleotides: TGTGCCAGTAGTAGACAGCTCTCGGAGAACACTGAAGCTTTCTTT.

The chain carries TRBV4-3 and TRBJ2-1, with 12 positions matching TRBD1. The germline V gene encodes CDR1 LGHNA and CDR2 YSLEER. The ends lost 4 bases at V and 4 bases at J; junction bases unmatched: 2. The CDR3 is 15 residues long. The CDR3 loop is CASSPGQGAYNEQFF. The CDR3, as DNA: TGCGCCAGCAGCCCGGGACAGGGGGCTTACAATGAGCAGTTCTTC.

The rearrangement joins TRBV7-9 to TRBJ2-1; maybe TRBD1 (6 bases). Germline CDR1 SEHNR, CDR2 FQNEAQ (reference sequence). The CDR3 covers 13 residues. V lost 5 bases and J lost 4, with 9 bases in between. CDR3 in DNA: TGTGCCAGCAGCATGGACAGATACAATGAGCAGTTCTTC. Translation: CASSMDRYNEQFF.

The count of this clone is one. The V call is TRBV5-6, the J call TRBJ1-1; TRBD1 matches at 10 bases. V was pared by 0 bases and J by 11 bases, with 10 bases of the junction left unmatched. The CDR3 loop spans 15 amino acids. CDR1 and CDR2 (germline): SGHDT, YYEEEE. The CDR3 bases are TGTGCCAGCAGCTTGGTACCCTTAGACAGGGGGCCGGCTTTCTTT. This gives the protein CASSLVPLDRGPAFF.

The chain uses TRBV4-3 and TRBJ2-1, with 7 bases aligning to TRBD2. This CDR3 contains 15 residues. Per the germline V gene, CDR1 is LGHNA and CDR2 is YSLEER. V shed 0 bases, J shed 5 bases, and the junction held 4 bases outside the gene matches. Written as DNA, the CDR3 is TGCGCCAGCAGCCAAGAGGGAGGGCTCCACAATGAGCAGTTCTTC. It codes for CASSQEGGLHNEQFF.

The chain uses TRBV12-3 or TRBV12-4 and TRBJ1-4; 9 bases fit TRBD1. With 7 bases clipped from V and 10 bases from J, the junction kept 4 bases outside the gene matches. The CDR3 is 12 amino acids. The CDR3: CASTRQGGKLFF. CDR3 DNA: TGTGCCAGCACTCGACAGGGGGGAAAACTGTTTTTT.

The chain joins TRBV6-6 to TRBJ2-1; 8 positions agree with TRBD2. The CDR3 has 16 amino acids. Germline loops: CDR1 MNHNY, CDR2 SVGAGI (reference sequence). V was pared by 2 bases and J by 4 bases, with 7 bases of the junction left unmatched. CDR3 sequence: CASSYGIAGIYNEQFF. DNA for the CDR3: TGTGCCAGCAGTTACGGGATAGCGGGAATATACAATGAGCAGTTCTTC.

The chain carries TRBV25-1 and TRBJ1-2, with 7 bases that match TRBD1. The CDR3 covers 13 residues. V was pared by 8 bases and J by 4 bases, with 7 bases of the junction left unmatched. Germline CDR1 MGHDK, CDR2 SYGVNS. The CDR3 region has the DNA TGTGCCAGCCGGGACAGTGGGGTCTATGGCTACACCTTC. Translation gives CASRDSGVYGYTF.